Listed here are 14 T cell receptor beta chains from one sample, sequenced in a study of shared clonotypes between healthy human individuals. The protocol was immunoSEQ multiplex PCR, while the TCRdb copy is restricted to in-frame clones and leaves out a portion. The repertoire holds approximately 2.5 million clones, with approximately 94% as singletons. Sequenced sample: naive CD4+ T cells from PBMCs. Subset in this sample: CD45RA+ positively selected. The receptor source for this set is a man between 18 and 35 years old in good health. Some clones in this sample may be carry-over from other donors' samples.

The chain employs TRBV25-1 and TRBJ2-1; TRBD1 agrees at 9 bases. This CDR3 spans 16 amino acids. Germline CDR1 and CDR2: MGHDK and SYGVNS. The V segment lost 1 base and the J segment 5 bases; nucleotides outside the gene matches: 6. CDR3 coding DNA: TGTGCCAGCAGTGAATTCGAAGGACAGGGGAACAATGAGCAGTTCTTC. Amino acids: CASSEFEGQGNNEQFF.

The V and J genes are TRBV4-2 and TRBJ2-3; the match to TRBD2 covers 9 bases. This CDR3 contains 18 residues. The trim removed 0 bases at V and 4 bases at J, leaving 11 bases unmatched. The V gene's germline CDR1 is LGHNA and CDR2 YNFKEQ. CDR3 sequence: CASSQDRHSGRKADTQYF. The CDR3 nucleotides read TGTGCCAGCAGCCAAGATCGCCACAGCGGGAGGAAAGCAGATACGCAGTATTTT.

This clone was seen a single time. The chain links TRBV11-3 to TRBJ1-3, with D uncertain. The germline V and J ends were trimmed by 3 bases and 0 bases, with 3 bases remaining between them. Germline V gene data show CDR1 as SGHNT and CDR2 as YENEEA. The CDR3 is 13 residues long. Here the CDR3 DNA reads TGTGCCAGCAGCTTTACCTCTGGAAACACCATATATTTT. Its protein product is CASSFTSGNTIYF.

This clone was counted a few times. This chain connects TRBV14 to TRBJ1-1; D is unresolved. Deletions cut 0 bases from V and 5 bases from J, with 16 bases between. CDR1 and CDR2 from the germline V gene are SGHDN and FVKESK. The CDR3 runs 16 residues. The CDR3 region is CASSQDLLNLGTEAFF. The CDR3 DNA reads TGTGCCAGCAGCCAAGACCTTTTGAACCTCGGGACTGAAGCTTTCTTT.

V and J are TRBV12-5 and TRBJ2-2, with D hard to call. The CDR3 runs to 15 residues. Germline CDR1 and CDR2: LGHNT and FRNRAP. V lost 0 bases to trimming and J lost 3 bases, with 8 bases between them. For the CDR3, the DNA is TGTGCTAGTGGTTTGGTATACAGCCACACCGGGGAGCTGTTTTTT. It translates to CASGLVYSHTGELFF.

V is TRBV6-6 and J is TRBJ1-5, with a possible D match to TRBD1 (5 bases). V was pared by 0 bases and J by 5 bases, with 14 bases between. The germline V gene has CDR1 MNHNY and CDR2 SVGAGI (reference sequence). The CDR3 is 16 residues long. As DNA, the CDR3 is TGTGCCAGCAGTTACTCGAAAGAAACAGGCGATCAGCCCCAGCATTTT. Encoded protein: CASSYSKETGDQPQHF.

The table lists this clone with a count of one. J is TRBJ2-7 and V is TRBV29-1; the match to TRBD2 covers 7 bases. The CDR3 runs to 12 residues. The V and J ends lost 4 bases and 3 bases, in that order; junction bases with no gene match: 3. From germline, CDR1 is SQVTM and CDR2 ANQGSEA. The CDR3 bases are TGCAGCGTTGCCGGGACTAACTACGAGCAGTACTTC. Protein product: CSVAGTNYEQYF.

The V and J genes are TRBV7-3 and TRBJ1-2, with a weak D call TRBD1 (5 bases). V lost 0 bases and J 4 bases, leaving 12 bases between the germline ends. The CDR3 length is 15 residues. Germline CDR1 reads SGHTA; CDR2 reads FQGTGA. CDR3 bases: TGTGCCAGCAGCTTAACGGGGCAGGGAGCCTATGGCTACACCTTC. Translation gives CASSLTGQGAYGYTF. Full variable domain (outside the CDR3, taken from reference TRBV7-3 and TRBJ1-2): GAGVSQTPSNKVTEKGKYVELRCDPISGHTALYWYRQSLGQGPEFLIYFQGTGAADDSGLPNDRFFAVRPEGSVSTLKIQRTERGDSAVYLCASSLTGQGAYGYTFGSGTRLTVV.

The rearrangement joins TRBV11-1 to TRBJ1-1; perhaps TRBD1 as D (5 bases). This CDR3 spans 15 amino acids. Germline V CDR1 and CDR2: SGHAT, FQDESV (reference sequence). The V end was cut by 5 bases, the J end by 0 bases, with 13 bases between. The CDR3 DNA follows: TGTGCCAGCAGCCGGGACGGAATGATGAACACTGAAGCTTTCTTT. This sequence encodes CASSRDGMMNTEAFF.

The V gene is TRBV7-2, the J gene TRBJ2-2; D is ambiguous. The CDR3 spans 14 residues. Per germline, CDR1 SGHTA and CDR2 FQGNSA. V dropped 1 base and J dropped 2 bases, with 5 bases sitting between them. The CDR3 sequence is CASSLDQNTGELFF. CDR3 bases: TGTGCCAGCAGCTTAGACCAAAACACCGGGGAGCTGTTTTTT. The whole variable domain, filled in from reference TRBV7-2 and TRBJ2-2, reads GAGVSQSPSNKVTEKGKDVELRCDPISGHTALYWYRQSLGQGLEFLIYFQGNSAPDKSGLPSDRFSAERTGGSVSTLTIQRTQQEDSAVYLCASSLDQNTGELFFGEGSRLTVL.

The chain joins TRBV29-1 to TRBJ2-1; 9 bases align to TRBD2. Germline V gives CDR1 SQVTM, CDR2 ANQGSEA. Trimming at V came to 5 bases and at J to 7 bases, leaving 6 bases not matched to a gene. The CDR3 runs to 13 residues. CDR3 sequence reads: CSVRPSGANEQFF. CDR3 DNA sequence: TGCAGCGTTAGGCCTAGCGGGGCGAATGAGCAGTTCTTC.

The count of this clone is one. The rearrangement uses TRBV5-1 and TRBJ2-7; TRBD1 is a possible D gene (6 bases). CDR1 is SGHRS and CDR2 is YFSETQ in the germline V gene. The CDR3 loop spans 13 amino acids. Trimming shortened V by 4 bases and J by 11 bases, and 19 bases separated the two germline ends. For the CDR3, the DNA is TGCGCCAGCAGCCCCGCGGACAGAAGAAGTGAGTACTTC. It codes for CASSPADRRSEYF.

V usage is TRBV28 and J usage is TRBJ1-1; no clear D gene. The CDR3 has 14 amino acids. V lost 3 bases to trimming and J lost 7 bases, with 15 bases between them. CDR1 is MDHEN and CDR2 is SYDVKM in the germline V gene. This CDR3 reads CASSFVSLWGEAFF. CDR3 sequence (DNA): TGTGCCAGCAGTTTTGTCTCCCTTTGGGGTGAAGCTTTCTTT.

V is TRBV2 and J is TRBJ2-4; the D gene is possibly TRBD2 (6 bases). The ends were cut back, 6 bases at V and 0 bases at J, with 12 bases in the middle. There are 15 residues in the CDR3. Germline-derived CDR1 and CDR2 are SNHLY and FYNNEI. CDR3 residues: CASSPWEVAKNIQYF. The CDR3 bases are TGTGCCAGCAGCCCTTGGGAGGTAGCCAAAAACATTCAGTACTTC.